This T cell receptor beta chain stems from a study of identifying expanded T cells in peripheral blood. Worth noting for this clone: As yet, its antigen is unknown.

Generated by immunoSEQ multiplex PCR, the TCRdb table keeps only in-frame clones and is missing some. The table lists about 91,000 clones, roughly 88% of them singletons. The CDR3 extends over 13 amino acids. Germline V lookup: CDR1 SNHLY, CDR2 FYNNEI. Trimming took 7 bases from V and 6 from J, leaving 16 bases between them. Collection occurred without any documented infections or immune events in donors. Study-wide findings and caveats: Technical replicates showed 0.9 to 1.5 changed clones; roughly two weeks 15 to 20; four weeks 19. Across healthy donors, higher total template counts meant significantly greater roughly 2-week count variance.

The sample was blood. The V call is TRBV2, the J call TRBJ2-7; a possible D gene is TRBD1 (6 bases). The clonotype comes from a person aged 18-70 years in good health. The chain's CDR3 is CASKWTERSEQYF. The CDR3 coding sequence is TGTGCCAGCAAGTGGACAGAAAGATCCGAGCAGTACTTC.